This TCR beta chain was sequenced for a study of T cells expressing NK-cell markers. Study at large: Each TCR beta repertoire originated in sorted T cells that were CD3+CD56+NKG2C+, CD3+CD56+NKG2C- or CD3+CD56-NKG2C+. HCMV serostatus: most of the eight sequenced donors positive, one negative. General study findings and limits: It was still unclear whether expanded NKG2C+ T cell clones were HCMV specific. NKG2C+ dominant clonotype frequencies in a handful of donors were about 1.0-7.5% of CD8+ T cells.

In the case of this clonotype: What it binds is not known.

No DNA is given; TCRdb re-called the 5' RACE reads and lists each CDR3 protein once. This specimen shows about 550,000 distinct CDR3 sequences; the ten leading clones hold roughly 3.6%. The CDR3 extends over 18 amino acids. Per the germline V gene, CDR1 is MNHEY and CDR2 is SMNVEV (reference sequence). Sequencing was carried out using blood T cells: a sorted CD56 or NKG2C T cell subset, CD4+ or CD8+ T cells, or bulk PBMC T cells (not recorded which). This sequence was found in a man in his late teens or twenties in good health. V gene TRBV27 combines with J gene TRBJ2-2; the D call of TRBD2 rests on TCRdb alone, since no DNA is present to check it. CDR3 region: CASTTLGVAGGLTGELFF.